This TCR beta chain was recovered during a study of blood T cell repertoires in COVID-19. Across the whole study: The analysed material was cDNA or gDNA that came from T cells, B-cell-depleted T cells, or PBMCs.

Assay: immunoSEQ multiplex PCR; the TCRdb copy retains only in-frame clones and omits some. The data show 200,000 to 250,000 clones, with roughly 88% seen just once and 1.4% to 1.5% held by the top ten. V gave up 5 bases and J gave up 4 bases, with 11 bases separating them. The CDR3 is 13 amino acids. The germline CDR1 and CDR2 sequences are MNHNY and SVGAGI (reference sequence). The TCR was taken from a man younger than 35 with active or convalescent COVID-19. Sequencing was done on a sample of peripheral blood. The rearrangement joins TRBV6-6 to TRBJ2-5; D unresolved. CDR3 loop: CASSPRVVETQYF. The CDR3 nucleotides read TGTGCCAGCAGTCCCCGGGTGGTAGAGACCCAGTACTTC.